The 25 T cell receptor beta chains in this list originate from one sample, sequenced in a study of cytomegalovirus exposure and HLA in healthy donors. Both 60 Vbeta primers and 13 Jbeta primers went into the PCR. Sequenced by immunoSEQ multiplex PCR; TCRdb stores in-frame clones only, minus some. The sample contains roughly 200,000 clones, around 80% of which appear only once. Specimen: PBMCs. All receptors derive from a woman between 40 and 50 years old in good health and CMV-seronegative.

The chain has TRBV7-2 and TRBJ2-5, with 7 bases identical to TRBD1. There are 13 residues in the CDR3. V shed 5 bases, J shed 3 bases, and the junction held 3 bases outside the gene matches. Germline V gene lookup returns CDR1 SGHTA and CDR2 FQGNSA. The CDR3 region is CASSPGTEETQYF. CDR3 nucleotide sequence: TGTGCCAGCAGCCCAGGGACAGAAGAGACCCAGTACTTC. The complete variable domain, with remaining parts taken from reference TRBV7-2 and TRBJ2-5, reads GAGVSQSPSNKVTEKGKDVELRCDPISGHTALYWYRQSLGQGLEFLIYFQGNSAPDKSGLPSDRFSAERTGGSVSTLTIQRTQQEDSAVYLCASSPGTEETQYFGPGTRLLVL.

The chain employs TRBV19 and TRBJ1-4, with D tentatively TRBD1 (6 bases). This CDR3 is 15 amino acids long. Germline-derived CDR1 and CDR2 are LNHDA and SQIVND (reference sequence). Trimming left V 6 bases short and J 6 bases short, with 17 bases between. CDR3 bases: TGTGCCAGTAGGCCCCGGGACATCGGGGATGAAAAACTGTTTTTT. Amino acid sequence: CASRPRDIGDEKLFF.

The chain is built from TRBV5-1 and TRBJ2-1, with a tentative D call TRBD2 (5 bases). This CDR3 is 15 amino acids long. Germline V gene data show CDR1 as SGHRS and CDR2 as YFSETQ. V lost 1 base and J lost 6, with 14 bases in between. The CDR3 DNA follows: TGCGCCAGCAGCTTGTTAGCCGGGAACGGCAATGAGCAGTTCTTC. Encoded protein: CASSLLAGNGNEQFF.

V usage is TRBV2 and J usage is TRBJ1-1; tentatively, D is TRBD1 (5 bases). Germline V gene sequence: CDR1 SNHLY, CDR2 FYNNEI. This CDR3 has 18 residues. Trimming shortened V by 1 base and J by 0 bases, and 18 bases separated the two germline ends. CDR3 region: CASSEGFTLQGLNTEAFF. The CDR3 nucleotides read TGTGCCAGCAGTGAAGGATTTACTCTCCAGGGTTTGAACACTGAAGCTTTCTTT.

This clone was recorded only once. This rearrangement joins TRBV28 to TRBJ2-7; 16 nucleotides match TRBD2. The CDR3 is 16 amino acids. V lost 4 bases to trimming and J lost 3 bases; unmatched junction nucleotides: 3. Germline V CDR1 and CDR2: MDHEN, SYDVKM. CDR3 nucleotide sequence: TGTGCCAGCAGTTCGGGACTAGCGGGAGGGGTCTACGAGCAGTACTTC. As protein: CASSSGLAGGVYEQYF.

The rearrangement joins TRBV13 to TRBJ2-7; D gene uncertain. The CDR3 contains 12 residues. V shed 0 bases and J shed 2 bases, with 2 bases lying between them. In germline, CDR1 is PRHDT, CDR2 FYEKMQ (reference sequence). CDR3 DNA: TGTGCCAGCAGCTTAGGCGCCTACGAGCAGTACTTC. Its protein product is CASSLGAYEQYF.

CDR3 DNA: TGTGCCAGCAGTTCCCGGACAGGGGGCCCGTATGGCTACACCTTC. Encoded protein: CASSSRTGGPYGYTF. The chain recombines TRBV28 with TRBJ1-2, with TRBD1 matching over 11 bases. This CDR3 has 15 residues. The V gene's germline CDR1 is MDHEN and CDR2 SYDVKM. The ends lost 4 bases at V and 5 bases at J; junction bases unmatched: 6.

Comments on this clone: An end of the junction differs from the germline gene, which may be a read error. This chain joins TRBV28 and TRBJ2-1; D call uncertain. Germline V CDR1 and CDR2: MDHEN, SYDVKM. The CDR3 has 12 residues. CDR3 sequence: CASSVPYKEQFF. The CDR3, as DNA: TGTGCCAGCAGTGTTCCTTACAAGGAGCAGTTCTTC.

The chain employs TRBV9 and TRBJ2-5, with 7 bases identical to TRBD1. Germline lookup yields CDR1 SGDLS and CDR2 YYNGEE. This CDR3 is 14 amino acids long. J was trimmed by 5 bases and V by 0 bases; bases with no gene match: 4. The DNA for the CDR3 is TGTGCCAGCAGCGTAGGAGGGGGCGGGGAGACCCAGTACTTC. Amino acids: CASSVGGGGETQYF.

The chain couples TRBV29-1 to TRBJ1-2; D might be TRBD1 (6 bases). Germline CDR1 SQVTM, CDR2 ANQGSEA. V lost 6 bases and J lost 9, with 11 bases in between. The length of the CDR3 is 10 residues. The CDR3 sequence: CSVGAESYTF. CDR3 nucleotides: TGCAGCGTGGGGGCCGAAAGCTACACCTTC.

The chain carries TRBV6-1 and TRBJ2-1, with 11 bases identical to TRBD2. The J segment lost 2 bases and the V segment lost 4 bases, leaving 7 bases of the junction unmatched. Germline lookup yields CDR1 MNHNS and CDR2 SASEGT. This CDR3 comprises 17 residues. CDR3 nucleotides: TGTGCCAGCAGTGCCTTGACTAGCGGGATCCCCTACAATGAGCAGTTCTTC. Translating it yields CASSALTSGIPYNEQFF.

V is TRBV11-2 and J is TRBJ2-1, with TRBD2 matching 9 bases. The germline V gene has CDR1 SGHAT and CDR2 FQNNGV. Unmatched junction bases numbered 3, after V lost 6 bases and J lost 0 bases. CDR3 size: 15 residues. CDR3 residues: CASRFSGSSYNEQFF. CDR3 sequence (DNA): TGTGCCAGCAGATTTAGCGGGAGCTCCTACAATGAGCAGTTCTTC.

The CDR3 sequence: CASSYSIQDTEAFF. In DNA form, the CDR3 reads TGTGCCAGCAGTTACTCGATTCAGGACACTGAAGCTTTCTTT. The chain uses TRBV6-6 and TRBJ1-1; D gene uncertain. Per germline, CDR1 MNHNY and CDR2 SVGAGI (reference sequence). V shed 0 bases and J shed 3 bases, with 8 bases lying between them. The CDR3 covers 14 residues.

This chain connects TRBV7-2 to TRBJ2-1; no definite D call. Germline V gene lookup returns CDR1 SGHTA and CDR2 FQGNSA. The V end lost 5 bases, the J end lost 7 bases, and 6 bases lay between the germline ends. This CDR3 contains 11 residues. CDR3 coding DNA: TGTGCCAGCAGCGTAATGAATGAGCAGTTCTTC. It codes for CASSVMNEQFF.

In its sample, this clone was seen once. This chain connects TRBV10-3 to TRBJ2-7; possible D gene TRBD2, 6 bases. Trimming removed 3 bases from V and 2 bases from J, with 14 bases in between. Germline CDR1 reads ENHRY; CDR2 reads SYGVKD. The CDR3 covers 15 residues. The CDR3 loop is CAISDRTGDTYEQYF. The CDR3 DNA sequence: TGTGCCATCAGTGATCGTACGGGAGACACCTACGAGCAGTACTTC.

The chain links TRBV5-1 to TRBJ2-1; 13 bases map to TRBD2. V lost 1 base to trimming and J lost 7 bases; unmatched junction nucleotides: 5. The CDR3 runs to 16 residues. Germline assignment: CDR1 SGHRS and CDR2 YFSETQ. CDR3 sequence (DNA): TGCGCCAGCAGCTTGTTCGGGACTAGCGGGAAGAATGAGCAGTTCTTC. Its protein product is CASSLFGTSGKNEQFF. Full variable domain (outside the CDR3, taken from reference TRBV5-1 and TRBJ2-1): KAGVTQTPRYLIKTRGQQVTLSCSPISGHRSVSWYQQTPGQGLQFLFEYFSETQRNKGNFPGRFSGRQFSNSRSEMNVSTLELGDSALYLCASSLFGTSGKNEQFFGPGTRLTVL.

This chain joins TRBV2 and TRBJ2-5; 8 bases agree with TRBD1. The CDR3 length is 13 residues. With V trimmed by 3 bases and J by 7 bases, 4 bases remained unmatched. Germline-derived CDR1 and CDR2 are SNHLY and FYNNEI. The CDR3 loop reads CASSEVTGVTQYF. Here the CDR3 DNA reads TGTGCCAGCAGTGAGGTGACAGGGGTGACCCAGTACTTC.

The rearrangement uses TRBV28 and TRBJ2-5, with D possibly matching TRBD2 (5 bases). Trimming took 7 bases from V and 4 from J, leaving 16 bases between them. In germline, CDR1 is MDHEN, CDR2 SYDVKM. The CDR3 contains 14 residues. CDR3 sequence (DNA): TGTGCCAGCACCACCGGGATCCTGAGAGAGACCCAGTACTTC. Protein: CASTTGILRETQYF.

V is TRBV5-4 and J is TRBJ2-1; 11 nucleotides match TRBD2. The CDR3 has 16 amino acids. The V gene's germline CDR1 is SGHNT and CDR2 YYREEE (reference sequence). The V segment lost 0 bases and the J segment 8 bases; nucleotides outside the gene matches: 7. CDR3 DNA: TGTGCCAGCAGCTTGGCCAGTAGCGGGGGGGTTTATGAGCAGTTCTTC. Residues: CASSLASSGGVYEQFF.

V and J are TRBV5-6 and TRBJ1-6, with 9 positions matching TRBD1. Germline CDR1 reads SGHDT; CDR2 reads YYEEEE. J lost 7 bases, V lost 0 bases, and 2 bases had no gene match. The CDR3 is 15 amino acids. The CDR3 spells CASSLGQGGNSPLHF. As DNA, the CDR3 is TGTGCCAGCAGCTTGGGACAGGGGGGAAATTCACCCCTCCACTTT. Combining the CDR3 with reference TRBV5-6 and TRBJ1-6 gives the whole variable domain DAGVTQSPTHLIKTRGQQVTLRCSPKSGHDTVSWYQQALGQGPQFIFQYYEEEERQRGNFPDRFSGHQFPNYSSELNVNALLLGDSALYLCASSLGQGGNSPLHFGNGTRLTVT.

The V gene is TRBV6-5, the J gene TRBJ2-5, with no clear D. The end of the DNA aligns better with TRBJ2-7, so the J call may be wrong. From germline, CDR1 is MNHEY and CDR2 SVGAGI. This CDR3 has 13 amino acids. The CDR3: CASSYSYEYEQYF. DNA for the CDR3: TGTGCCAGCAGTTACTCCTATGAATACGAGCAGTACTTC.

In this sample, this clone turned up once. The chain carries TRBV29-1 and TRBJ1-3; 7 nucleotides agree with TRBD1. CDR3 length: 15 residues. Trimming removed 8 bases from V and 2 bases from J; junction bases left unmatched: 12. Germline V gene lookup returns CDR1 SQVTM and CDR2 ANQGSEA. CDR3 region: CSTQTRQGPGNTIYF. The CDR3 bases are TGCAGCACGCAAACCCGACAGGGACCTGGAAACACCATATATTTT.

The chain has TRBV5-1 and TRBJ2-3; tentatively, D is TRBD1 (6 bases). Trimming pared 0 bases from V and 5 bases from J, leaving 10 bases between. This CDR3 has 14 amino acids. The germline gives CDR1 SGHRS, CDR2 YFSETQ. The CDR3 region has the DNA TGCGCCAGCAGCTTGGCCCAGGGGCAAGATACGCAGTATTTT. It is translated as CASSLAQGQDTQYF. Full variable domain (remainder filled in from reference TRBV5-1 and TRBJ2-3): KAGVTQTPRYLIKTRGQQVTLSCSPISGHRSVSWYQQTPGQGLQFLFEYFSETQRNKGNFPGRFSGRQFSNSRSEMNVSTLELGDSALYLCASSLAQGQDTQYFGPGTRLTVL.

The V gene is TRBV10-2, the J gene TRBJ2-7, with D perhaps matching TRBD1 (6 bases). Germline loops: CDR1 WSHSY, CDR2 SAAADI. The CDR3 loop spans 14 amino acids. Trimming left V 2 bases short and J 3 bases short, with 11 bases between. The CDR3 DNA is TGCGCCAGCAGTGAGGGGGGCCTTGACTACGAGCAGTACTTC. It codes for CASSEGGLDYEQYF.

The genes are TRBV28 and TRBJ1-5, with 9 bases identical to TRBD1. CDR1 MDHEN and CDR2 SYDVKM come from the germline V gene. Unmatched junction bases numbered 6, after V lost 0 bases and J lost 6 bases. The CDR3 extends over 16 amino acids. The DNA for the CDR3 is TGTGCCAGCAGTTTATGGGGACAGGGCAGAGGTCAGCCCCAGCATTTT. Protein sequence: CASSLWGQGRGQPQHF.